Listed below are T cell receptor beta chains from one sample, sequenced in a study of control samples from healthy donors and cancer patients. TCRdb keeps only in-frame clones here, not all; method: immunoSEQ multiplex PCR. This sample has 200,000 or so clones, with about 90% found just once. Sample: blood. These receptor sequences come from a man younger than 40 in good health. The CDR3 runs from the conserved cysteine through the conserved F or W. A D gene is named only where the DNA matches it firmly. Some rows have no size entry. The others give once, few or many, or a class for an expanded clone.

J | V | D | size | CDR3 | DNA
TRBJ1-5 | TRBV11-2 | NA | NA | CASSFTGGGNQPQHF | TGTGCCAGCAGCTTCACAGGTGGAGGCAATCAGCCCCAGCATTTT
TRBJ2-2 | TRBV19 | NA | NA | CASSIAGLNTGELFF | TGTGCCAGTAGTATAGCAGGTCTCAACACCGGGGAGCTGTTTTTT
TRBJ2-7 | TRBV9 | TRBD2 | NA | CASSVGTSGGPPDEQYF | TGTGCCAGCAGCGTAGGGACTAGCGGGGGGCCTCCCGACGAGCAGTACTTC
TRBJ2-1 | TRBV10-2 | NA | NA | CASSVYNEQFF | TGCGCCAGCAGTGTATACAATGAGCAGTTCTTC
TRBJ1-1 | TRBV19 | NA | NA | CASTPQGTGVTEAFF | TGTGCCAGTACTCCACAGGGAACGGGTGTCACTGAAGCTTTCTTT
TRBJ1-6 | TRBV12-5 | NA | NA | CASGLTTVNSPLHF | TGTGCTAGTGGTTTGACGACAGTTAATTCACCCCTCCACTTT
TRBJ1-4 | TRBV5-1 | TRBD1 | NA | CASSLWDRGRNHEKLFF | TGCGCCAGCAGCTTATGGGACAGGGGGCGAAATCATGAAAAACTGTTTTTT
TRBJ2-3 | TRBV24-1 | NA | NA | CATSDPRETDTQYF | TGTGCCACCAGTGATCCCAGGGAGACAGATACGCAGTATTTT
TRBJ1-6 | TRBV4-1 | NA | NA | CASSHGTGPNSPLHF | TGCGCCAGCAGCCATGGAACAGGCCCTAATTCACCCCTCCACTTT
TRBJ1-1 | TRBV3-1/TRBV3-2 | NA | NA | CASSTGGSNPAFF | TGTGCCAGCAGCACCGGGGGGTCCAATCCAGCTTTCTTT
TRBJ1-2 | TRBV2 | NA | NA | CASSPGVVIYGYTF | TGTGCCAGCAGCCCAGGGGTTGTGATCTATGGCTACACCTTC
TRBJ2-2 | TRBV11-2 | TRBD1 | once | CASRPDRGRTGELFF | TGTGCCAGCAGACCAGACAGGGGGAGAACCGGGGAGCTGTTTTTT
TRBJ1-1 | TRBV19 | NA | NA | CASSPPLGTEAFF | TGTGCCAGTAGTCCCCCGTTGGGCACTGAAGCTTTCTTT
TRBJ2-2 | TRBV19 | NA | NA | CASSIDPLRKGAGKNTGELFF | TGTGCCAGTAGTATAGACCCGCTAAGGAAAGGGGCTGGTAAGAACACCGGGGAGCTGTTTTTT
TRBJ2-7 | TRBV2 | NA | NA | CASSEGHTHYEQYF | TGTGCCAGCAGTGAAGGTCATACTCACTACGAGCAGTACTTC
TRBJ2-1 | TRBV6-5 | NA | once | CASTGQPQYNEQFF | TGTGCCAGCACAGGACAGCCCCAGTACAATGAGCAGTTCTTC
TRBJ2-1 | TRBV21-1 | NA | NA | CASSHSWRGGVDEQFF | TGTGCCAGCAGCCACTCGTGGCGGGGGGGCGTTGATGAGCAGTTCTTC
TRBJ2-1 | TRBV30 | NA | NA | CAWSLLGIAYNEQFF | TGTGCCTGGAGTCTGTTGGGCATCGCCTACAATGAGCAGTTCTTC
TRBJ2-3 | TRBV3-1/TRBV3-2 | NA | NA | CASSPSRTTDTQYF | TGTGCCAGCAGCCCGTCCAGGACCACAGATACGCAGTATTTT
TRBJ2-2 | TRBV15 | TRBD1 | NA | CATSKQGSGELFF | TGTGCCACCAGCAAACAGGGGTCCGGGGAGCTGTTTTTT
TRBJ1-6 | TRBV15 | NA | NA | CATSREGGSYNSPLHF | TGTGCCACCAGCAGAGAAGGAGGCTCCTATAATTCACCCCTCCACTTT
TRBJ2-7 | TRBV5-1 | TRBD1 | NA | CASSYGQQGRTYEQYF | TGCGCCAGCAGCTATGGTCAACAGGGGCGGACCTACGAGCAGTACTTC
TRBJ1-1 | TRBV4-2 | NA | NA | CASSPEGGGGSEAFF | TGTGCCAGCAGCCCGGAGGGAGGGGGAGGGTCTGAAGCTTTCTTT
TRBJ1-1 | TRBV3-1/TRBV3-2 | NA | NA | CASSQGDSLDTEAFF | TGTGCCAGCAGCCAAGGTGACTCTTTGGACACTGAAGCTTTCTTT
TRBJ2-6 | TRBV6-1 | NA | NA | CASSGTGPYPPSGANVLTF | TGTGCCAGCAGTGGCACCGGGCCTTACCCTCCTTCTGGGGCCAACGTCCTGACTTTC
TRBJ1-2 | TRBV30 | TRBD1 | NA | CAWGRAGGTVGGYTF | TGTGCCTGGGGCCGGGCAGGTGGGACAGTCGGAGGCTACACCTTC
TRBJ2-3 | TRBV4-2 | TRBD2 | NA | CASSQDRGGGAQYF | TGTGCCAGCAGCCAAGATCGGGGCGGGGGGGCGCAGTATTTT
TRBJ2-2 | TRBV6-5 | NA | few | CASRSGDTGELFF | TGTGCCAGCAGATCAGGGGACACCGGGGAGCTGTTTTTT
TRBJ1-4 | TRBV2 | NA | NA | CASSDWAEKLFF | TGTGCCAGCAGTGATTGGGCGGAAAAACTGTTTTTT
TRBJ2-1 | TRBV5-1 | TRBD2 | NA | CASSLVAGVQDEQFF | TGCGCCAGCAGCTTGGTCGCGGGGGTTCAGGATGAGCAGTTCTTC
TRBJ2-4 | TRBV29-1 | NA | NA | CSVDGGNKNIQYF | TGCAGCGTTGATGGAGGTAACAAAAACATTCAGTACTTC
TRBJ2-7 | TRBV29-1 | TRBD2 | NA | CSVEGPGGYEQYF | TGCAGCGTTGAAGGTCCGGGGGGCTACGAGCAGTACTTC
TRBJ2-3 | TRBV12-3/TRBV12-4 | NA | NA | CASSFTDTQYF | TGTGCCAGCTCTTTCACAGATACGCAGTATTTT
TRBJ1-2 | TRBV18 | NA | few | CASTLDSLEGYTF | TGTGCCAGCACCCTGGACAGTCTGGAGGGCTACACCTTC
TRBJ2-1 | TRBV5-1 | NA | NA | CASSSLRTGVVGTGYYNEQFF | TGCGCCAGCAGCAGCTTGAGGACTGGGGTCGTGGGAACGGGATACTACAATGAGCAGTTCTTC
TRBJ1-1 | TRBV7-6 | NA | once | CASSYQENTEAFF | TGTGCCAGCAGCTACCAGGAGAACACTGAAGCTTTCTTT
TRBJ2-2 | TRBV7-8 | TRBD2 | NA | CASSPRLAGELNTGELFF | TGTGCCAGCAGCCCTCGACTAGCGGGGGAGTTGAACACCGGGGAGCTGTTTTTT
TRBJ2-3 | TRBV4-1 | NA | NA | CASSQVGLRTDTQYF | TGCGCCAGCAGCCAAGTAGGTCTACGAACAGATACGCAGTATTTT